A single sample is the source of the 20 T cell receptor beta chains below, sequenced in a study of T cell responses to AZD1222 COVID-19 vaccine. The assay was immunoSEQ multiplex PCR, and TCRdb's table has in-frame clones only and misses some. The data show 130,000 or so clones, over 85% seen once. This sample comprised peripheral blood, obtained on day 0 of AZD1222 vaccination. The receptors shown here come from an adult in good health.

V is TRBV19 and J is TRBJ1-2; maybe TRBD1 (6 bases). V was shortened by 3 bases and J by 2 bases, with 10 bases between the two germline ends. The V gene's germline CDR1 is LNHDA and CDR2 SQIVND (reference sequence). CDR3 length: 14 amino acids. CDR3 sequence: CASSINRENYGYTF. CDR3 DNA: TGTGCCAGTAGTATTAACAGGGAAAACTATGGCTACACCTTC.

The chain employs TRBV4-1 and TRBJ2-2; no clear D gene. Germline V CDR1 and CDR2: MGHRA, YSYEKL. Deletions cut 2 bases from V and 6 bases from J, with 4 bases between. The CDR3 consists of 12 residues. CDR3 loop: CASSQNSGELFF. For the CDR3, the DNA is TGCGCCAGCAGCCAAAACTCCGGGGAGCTGTTTTTT.

This clone has just one count. J is TRBJ1-5 and V is TRBV27; D not resolved. CDR3 length equals 13 residues. From germline, CDR1 is MNHEY and CDR2 SMNVEV (reference sequence). The V gene lost 2 bases and the J gene lost 6 bases, with 8 bases spanning the gap. CDR3 in amino acids: CASSLILGQPQHF. The DNA of the CDR3 is TGTGCCAGCAGTTTAATTTTGGGTCAGCCCCAGCATTTT.

CDR3 sequence reads: CASSEGTGYNSPLHF. The CDR3 nucleotides are TGTGCCAGCAGCGAGGGGACAGGATATAATTCACCCCTCCACTTT. V gene TRBV9 combines with J gene TRBJ1-6; 8 positions match TRBD1. The CDR3 consists of 15 residues. V lost 3 bases, J lost 4 bases, and 3 bases stayed unmatched. CDR1 is SGDLS, CDR2 YYNGEE, per germline.

The chain combines TRBV30 with TRBJ2-7; 9 bases are a match to TRBD2. V shed 1 base, J shed 1 base, and the junction held 2 bases outside the gene matches. Germline CDR1 reads GTSNPN; CDR2 reads SVGIG (reference sequence). The CDR3 length is 14 residues. CDR3 protein: CAWSEAGGSYEQYF. The CDR3 nucleotides are TGTGCCTGGAGTGAAGCGGGGGGTTCCTACGAGCAGTACTTC.

A word on this clone: The conserved phenylalanine or tryptophan normally closing the CDR3 is absent here, so this likely arose from a read error. The chain is built from TRBV14 and TRBJ1-2; TRBD1 matches at 7 bases. V gave up 1 base and J gave up 3 bases; unmatched junction bases: 2. The CDR3 length is 14 residues. Germline assignment: CDR1 SGHDN and CDR2 FVKESK. The chain's CDR3 is CASSQGGGDYGYTS. The CDR3 nucleotides read TGTGCCAGCAGCCAAGGAGGGGGCGACTATGGCTACACCTCC.

The V call is TRBV5-5, the J call TRBJ1-5; no firm D call. The CDR3 loop spans 14 amino acids. Germline CDR1 SGHKS, CDR2 YYEKEE (reference sequence). V was clipped by 2 bases and J by 7 bases, with 13 bases between them. DNA of the CDR3: TGTGCCAGCAGCTTTTTCGACCTAGACCAGCCCCAGCATTTT. It yields the protein CASSFFDLDQPQHF.

This chain joins TRBV6-1 and TRBJ1-4; perhaps TRBD1 as D (5 bases). CDR1 and CDR2 (germline): MNHNS, SASEGT. There are 16 residues in the CDR3. V lost 0 bases, J lost 3 bases, and 11 bases lay in between. CDR3 nucleotide sequence: TGTGCCAGCAGTGAAGCCGGGGGTACGGCTAATGAAAAACTGTTTTTT. This encodes CASSEAGGTANEKLFF.

The rearrangement joins TRBV5-1 to TRBJ2-2; D possibly matches TRBD1 or TRBD2 (5 bases each). The germline V gene encodes CDR1 SGHRS and CDR2 YFSETQ. Trimming removed 5 bases from V and 5 bases from J, with 13 bases in between. The CDR3 runs to 14 residues. The CDR3 loop reads CASRTGTGTGELFF. Written as DNA, the CDR3 is TGCGCCAGCAGAACCGGGACGGGGACCGGGGAGCTGTTTTTT.

In nucleotides, the CDR3 is TGTGCGACAGACCGAGGACGGGGTGAGCAGTTCTTC. Translating gives CATDRGRGEQFF. This chain uses TRBV30 with TRBJ2-1; D is perhaps TRBD1 or TRBD2 (5 bases each). Germline V gene sequence: CDR1 GTSNPN, CDR2 SVGIG (reference sequence). CDR3 size: 12 residues.

The rearrangement links TRBV18 to TRBJ1-1; D unclear. V was pared by 5 bases and J by 1 base, with 8 bases between. Germline V gene sequence: CDR1 KGHSH, CDR2 LQKENI. This CDR3 has 13 residues. Here the CDR3 reads CASSSAENTEAFF. Here the CDR3 DNA reads TGTGCCAGCTCATCGGCGGAGAACACTGAAGCTTTCTTT.

The chain uses TRBV6-5 and TRBJ1-2; no clear D. Germline CDR1 MNHEY, CDR2 SVGAGI. The CDR3 extends over 13 amino acids. V was clipped by 7 bases and J by 4 bases, with 13 bases between them. CDR3 region: CASTPGRIYGYTF. CDR3 DNA sequence: TGTGCCAGCACCCCCGGACGTATCTATGGCTACACCTTC.

The chain joins TRBV7-9 to TRBJ2-1, with 8 bases that match TRBD2. The J segment lost 15 bases and the V segment lost 5 bases, leaving 12 bases of the junction unmatched. Per the germline V gene, CDR1 is SEHNR and CDR2 is FQNEAQ (reference sequence). This CDR3 spans 13 amino acids. CDR3 residues: CASSPLTSGDLFF. As DNA, the CDR3 is TGTGCCAGCAGCCCGCTTACTAGCGGCGACCTGTTCTTC.

CDR3 loop: CASSETSPSYNEQFF. The DNA of the CDR3 is TGTGCCAGCAGTGAAACTAGCCCGTCCTACAATGAGCAGTTCTTC. The chain has TRBV2 and TRBJ2-1; tentatively, D is TRBD2 (6 bases). V was cut by 2 bases and J by 1 base, with 9 bases left in between. CDR1 SNHLY and CDR2 FYNNEI come from the germline V gene. CDR3 length equals 15 residues.

V usage is TRBV5-1 and J usage is TRBJ1-2; no reliable D call. Trimming took 5 bases from V and 0 from J, leaving 17 bases between them. CDR1 is SGHRS, CDR2 YFSETQ, per germline. CDR3 length equals 16 residues. This CDR3 reads CASSLDLGVTNYGYTF. For the CDR3, the DNA is TGCGCCAGCAGTCTAGACCTGGGCGTAACTAACTATGGCTACACCTTC.

The genes are TRBV28 and TRBJ2-4; the match to TRBD2 covers 8 bases. The CDR3 is made up of 16 amino acids. After removal of 6 bases from V and 1 base from J, the junction contained 8 bases not matched to a gene. In germline, CDR1 is MDHEN, CDR2 SYDVKM. The CDR3 protein is CASRRSREGAKNIQYF. Here the CDR3 DNA reads TGTGCCAGCAGACGAAGCCGGGAGGGGGCCAAAAACATTCAGTACTTC.

The CDR3 DNA reads as TGTGCCAGCAGTTCGTATGGTCACACTGAAGCTTTCTTT. It codes for CASSSYGHTEAFF. The rearrangement joins TRBV6-5 to TRBJ1-1; no clear D. Germline CDR1 is MNHEY and CDR2 is SVGAGI. This CDR3 is built from 13 residues. V lost 4 bases to trimming and J lost 3 bases, with 9 bases between them.

The CDR3 region is CASSAGSGANQPQHF. DNA of the CDR3: TGTGCCAGCAGCGCCGGGTCCGGGGCAAATCAGCCCCAGCATTTT. The chain couples TRBV9 to TRBJ1-5; maybe TRBD1 (5 bases). Trimming cost V 3 bases and J 4 bases, with 14 bases left between them. This CDR3 is 15 amino acids long. Germline loops: CDR1 SGDLS, CDR2 YYNGEE. Filled out from reference TRBV9 and TRBJ1-5, the complete variable domain reads DSGVTQTPKHLITATGQRVTLRCSPRSGDLSVYWYQQSLDQGLQFLIQYYNGEERAKGNILERFSAQQFPDLHSELNLSSLELGDSALYFCASSAGSGANQPQHFGDGTRLSIL.

The rearrangement uses TRBV11-3 and TRBJ2-7, with TRBD1 matching over 11 bases. There are 14 residues in the CDR3. Per the germline V gene, CDR1 is SGHNT and CDR2 is YENEEA. The trim removed 8 bases at V and 2 bases at J, leaving 5 bases unmatched. The CDR3 region is CASGPGQGAYEQYF. DNA for the CDR3: TGTGCCAGCGGTCCGGGACAGGGGGCCTACGAGCAGTACTTC.

The chain is built from TRBV30 and TRBJ1-1; possibly TRBD1 for D (5 bases). V was pared by 3 bases and J by 7 bases, with 15 bases between. Germline V gives CDR1 GTSNPN, CDR2 SVGIG (reference sequence). The CDR3 covers 13 residues. Here the CDR3 reads CAWSDGRGSEAFF. The CDR3 bases are TGTGCCTGGAGCGACGGACGGGGCAGTGAAGCTTTCTTT.